These T cell receptor beta chains were read from a single sample in a study of T cell responses to AZD1222 COVID-19 vaccine. Here immunoSEQ multiplex PCR was the method, and the copy in TCRdb shows in-frame clones only, minus some. The data contain tens of thousands of clones, over 75% of them singletons. The material was peripheral blood, obtained 28 days after the second AZD1222 dose. These receptors all come from an adult who received the AZD1222 COVID-19 vaccine. Both conserved end residues are part of each CDR3. Expanded clones are given a class, and other clones once, few, many or no size at all.

few	14	TRBV5-3	TRBJ2-4	CARSLTGAKNIQYF
-	13	TRBV5-3	TRBJ1-2	CARSGRVNYGYTF
-	14	TRBV9	TRBJ1-2	CASSGARGSYGYTF
-	13	TRBV27	TRBJ1-2	CASSFLPEYGYTF
-	15	TRBV18	TRBJ2-7	CASSPNEQSLVEQYF
-	17	TRBV7-9	TRBJ1-3	CASSPGPQGAYGNTIYF
-	13	TRBV28	TRBJ1-2	CASSKQGSYGYTF
-	17	TRBV18	TRBJ2-1	CASSPDGTLRSYNEQFF
-	11	TRBV27	TRBJ2-5	CASSFQETQYF
-	16	TRBV9	TRBJ1-6	CASSALGARGNSPLHF
-	13	TRBV7-2	TRBJ1-2	CASSLGTAYGYTF
-	16	TRBV6-2/TRBV6-3	TRBJ2-5	CASSYLPGDRKETQYF
few	15	TRBV9	TRBJ2-1	CASSPLSGRHNEQFF
-	15	TRBV6-5	TRBJ2-6	CASRGHHSGANVLTF
-	13	TRBV5-4	TRBJ2-7	CASSPEGSYEQYF
-	16	TRBV10-3	TRBJ1-2	CAISEPRRGVMFGYTF
few	15	TRBV7-9	TRBJ1-2	CASSLAQGANYGYTF
-	12	TRBV29-1	TRBJ1-1	CSVGQLNTEAFF
-	15	TRBV5-1	TRBJ2-2	CASSQTGANTGELFF
-	18	TRBV19	TRBJ2-1	CASSMTTSGRALGNQQFF
once	14	TRBV3-1/TRBV3-2	TRBJ2-4	CASSQGGAKNIQYF
-	13	TRBV2	TRBJ2-1	CASSGSPGTEQFF
-	15	TRBV5-4	TRBJ1-2	CASSRQTIAFYGYTF
-	14	TRBV18	TRBJ2-7	CASSLRDRGHEQYF
once	16	TRBV6-5	TRBJ1-3	CASSYSGTASGNTIYF
-	16	TRBV7-9	TRBJ2-7	CASSLGLAGGRSEQYF
-	14	TRBV27	TRBJ1-1	CASSPWDRGTEAFF
-	16	TRBV25-1	TRBJ2-1	CASSEADLAGGYEQFF
-	14	TRBV19	TRBJ1-4	CASSPGRRTEKLFF